A single sample is the source of the 5 T cell receptor beta chains below, sequenced in a study of blood T cells in healthy people across ages. Sample-barcoded 5' priming and a J-beta primer mix drove a second PCR of about 6 to 12 cycles. A single record per CDR3 protein comes from TCRdb applying MiXCR to the 5' RACE reads. The sample yields 1.5 million to 2 million distinct CDR3 sequences, around half seen once. The sample consisted of blood. These receptors all stem from a woman aged 40 to 49 in good health.

This clonotype occurred once. One end of the junction varies from germline; a read error may be responsible. The J gene is TRBJ2-7, the V gene TRBV4-3; D perhaps matches TRBD2 (5 bases). The CDR3 runs to 14 residues. Germline CDR1 LGHNA, CDR2 YSLEER. DNA for the CDR3: TGCGCCGGCAGCCAAGATACAACGGGGTACGAGCAGTACTTC. Its translation: CAGSQDTTGYEQYF.

This clonotype was seen a handful of times. The chain carries TRBV12-3 or TRBV12-4 and TRBJ2-1; D is unclear. The CDR3 is 14 amino acids. V gave up 6 bases and J gave up 4 bases, with 13 bases separating them. The CDR3 coding sequence is TGTGCCAGCAGCCGACCCTCGCGGTACAATGAGCAGTTCTTC. Protein: CASSRPSRYNEQFF.

This clonotype appeared a few times. This chain uses TRBV4-1 with TRBJ1-2; no reliable D call. The V and J ends lost 0 bases and 5 bases respectively, with 10 bases between them. CDR3 length: 14 residues. CDR1 is MGHRA, CDR2 YSYEKL, per germline. CDR3 region: CASSQEFEGYGYTF. As DNA, the CDR3 is TGCGCCAGCAGCCAAGAATTCGAAGGTTATGGCTACACCTTC.

This clonotype showed up just a few times. The CDR3 DNA follows: TGTGCCAGCAGTGGACCTCGTGTTAGCGGGGGGTCCACAGATACGCAGTATTTT. The encoded protein is CASSGPRVSGGSTDTQYF. The V call is TRBV25-1, the J call TRBJ2-3, with 10 nucleotides matching TRBD2. V was pared by 4 bases and J by 2 bases, with 12 bases of the junction left unmatched. CDR1 and CDR2 from the germline V gene are MGHDK and SYGVNS. The CDR3 contains 18 residues.

The genes are TRBV7-2 and TRBJ2-7, with TRBD2 matching over 10 bases. V lost 6 bases, J lost 4 bases, and 9 bases stayed unmatched. The length of the CDR3 is 15 residues. Germline-derived CDR1 and CDR2 are SGHTA and FQGNSA. The CDR3 loop reads CASSFSGGSQYEQYF. The DNA of the CDR3 is TGTGCCAGCAGTTTTAGCGGGGGGTCACAATACGAGCAGTACTTC.